The 14 T cell receptor beta chains presented below share a single source sample, sequenced in a study of T cell changes during pregnancy in multiple sclerosis. The data were produced by immunoSEQ multiplex PCR, yet TCRdb's version contains in-frame clones alone and is incomplete. Of about 93,000 clones listed, around 92% are singletons. This specimen consisted of peripheral blood, obtained after pregnancy. The receptors derive from a female donor with multiple sclerosis, enrolled in a pregnancy study.

V usage is TRBV19 and J usage is TRBJ2-5; D possibly corresponds to TRBD1 (5 bases). The CDR3 spans 13 residues. Germline V gene sequence: CDR1 LNHDA, CDR2 SQIVND (reference sequence). Deletions cut 3 bases from V and 4 bases from J, with 9 bases between. As DNA, the CDR3 is TGTGCCAGTAGTATTCAGGGTGTAGAGACCCAGTACTTC. Its protein product is CASSIQGVETQYF.

The chain couples TRBV5-6 to TRBJ2-3; the match to TRBD2 covers 8 bases. The V segment lost 0 bases and the J segment 2 bases; nucleotides outside the gene matches: 5. From germline, CDR1 is SGHDT and CDR2 YYEEEE. The CDR3 covers 16 residues. CDR3 bases: TGTGCCAGCAGCTTGGCAGCGGGGGCCCCCACAGATACGCAGTATTTT. This gives the protein CASSLAAGAPTDTQYF.

The chain joins TRBV5-1 to TRBJ1-3; no clear D. Germline-derived CDR1 and CDR2 are SGHRS and YFSETQ. Trimming took 0 bases from V and 0 from J, leaving 10 bases between them. This CDR3 is 16 amino acids long. The CDR3 DNA reads as TGCGCCAGCAGCTTGGGGTTTCGCGGCTCTGGAAACACCATATATTTT. Its protein product is CASSLGFRGSGNTIYF.

The rearrangement uses TRBV28 and TRBJ2-2; weak D call: TRBD2 (7 bases). CDR1 is MDHEN and CDR2 is SYDVKM in the germline V gene. The length of the CDR3 is 16 residues. V was shortened by 1 base and J by 7 bases, with 16 bases between the two germline ends. CDR3 DNA sequence: TGTGCCAGCAGTTTATTTGGGGGGGGGCCGAGCGGGGAGCTGTTTTTT. It codes for CASSLFGGGPSGELFF.

This clone was seen a single time. The genes are TRBV5-4 and TRBJ2-7; 9 bases line up with TRBD2. V shed 4 bases, J shed 0 bases, and the junction held 8 bases outside the gene matches. CDR3 size: 16 residues. CDR1 and CDR2 (germline): SGHNT, YYREEE (reference sequence). The CDR3 DNA reads TGTGCCAGCAGCCCAGGACTAGCGAGGAGCTCCTACGAGCAGTACTTC. It is translated as CASSPGLARSSYEQYF. The full variable domain, rest sourced from reference TRBV5-4 and TRBJ2-7, is ETGVTQSPTHLIKTRGQQVTLRCSSQSGHNTVSWYQQALGQGPQFIFQYYREEENGRGNFPPRFSGLQFPNYSSELNVNALELDDSALYLCASSPGLARSSYEQYFGPGTRLTVT.

This clone was seen just once. The chain couples TRBV6-1 to TRBJ1-2; the D gene is possibly TRBD1 (6 bases). The length of the CDR3 is 14 residues. Trimming shortened V by 3 bases and J by 2 bases, and 10 bases separated the two germline ends. Germline lookup yields CDR1 MNHNS and CDR2 SASEGT. CDR3 region: CASSDTGTNYGYTF. CDR3 coding DNA: TGTGCCAGCAGTGATACAGGGACCAACTATGGCTACACCTTC.

This sequence joins TRBV5-6 and TRBJ1-4, with D perhaps matching TRBD1 (6 bases). Germline CDR1 reads SGHDT; CDR2 reads YYEEEE. This CDR3 comprises 15 residues. V lost 4 bases, J lost 0 bases, and 10 bases lay in between. DNA for the CDR3: TGTGCCAGCAGCCCGACAGGCGCAACTAATGAAAAACTGTTTTTT. Protein product: CASSPTGATNEKLFF.

This clone occurred once. The V and J genes are TRBV9 and TRBJ1-3; 7 bases fit TRBD1. This CDR3 is 14 amino acids long. The germline CDR1 and CDR2 sequences are SGDLS and YYNGEE. Trimming cost V 4 bases and J 3 bases; bases outside gene matches: 4. This CDR3 is CASSPGTDGNTIYF. The CDR3 DNA sequence: TGTGCCAGCAGCCCAGGGACAGATGGAAACACCATATATTTT.

This chain links TRBV4-3 with TRBJ1-2; weak D call: TRBD1 (5 bases). The V gene's germline CDR1 is LGHNA and CDR2 YSLEER. The length of the CDR3 is 15 residues. V lost 4 bases and J 0 bases, leaving 12 bases between the germline ends. CDR3 in DNA: TGCGCCAGCAGCCCCAGGGCCAGTCCTAACTATGGCTACACCTTC. Protein product: CASSPRASPNYGYTF.

This clone appeared once. The chain combines TRBV7-3 with TRBJ2-7; 7 positions agree with TRBD1. The CDR3 contains 15 residues. V dropped 2 bases and J dropped 0; count of bases not matched to a gene: 4. The germline CDR1 and CDR2 sequences are SGHTA and FQGTGA. The CDR3 DNA reads TGTGCCAGCAGCTTAGTATCAGGGGGCTCCTACGAGCAGTACTTC. This sequence encodes CASSLVSGGSYEQYF.

This clone was found once. The chain links TRBV7-2 to TRBJ2-2; D is uncertain. CDR3 length: 14 amino acids. V lost 4 bases, J lost 3 bases, and 9 bases lay in between. CDR1 SGHTA and CDR2 FQGNSA come from the germline V gene. CDR3 residues: CASSSLYYTGELFF. DNA for the CDR3: TGTGCCAGCAGCTCCCTCTACTACACCGGGGAGCTGTTTTTT.

CDR3 loop: CASSPAPGDNYGYTF. The CDR3 nucleotides are TGCGCCAGCAGCCCGGCACCCGGGGATAACTATGGCTACACCTTC. This chain joins TRBV5-1 and TRBJ1-2; D remains unclear. Per the germline V gene, CDR1 is SGHRS and CDR2 is YFSETQ. This CDR3 is 15 amino acids long. The germline V and J ends were trimmed by 4 bases and 1 base, with 14 bases remaining between them. Filled out from reference TRBV5-1 and TRBJ1-2, the complete variable domain reads KAGVTQTPRYLIKTRGQQVTLSCSPISGHRSVSWYQQTPGQGLQFLFEYFSETQRNKGNFPGRFSGRQFSNSRSEMNVSTLELGDSALYLCASSPAPGDNYGYTFGSGTRLTVV.

The J gene is TRBJ2-7, the V gene TRBV9, with D possibly matching TRBD2 (6 bases). CDR3 length: 11 amino acids. Germline V gene data show CDR1 as SGDLS and CDR2 as YYNGEE. Trimming left V 3 bases short and J 7 bases short, with 8 bases between. Here the CDR3 DNA reads TGTGCCAGCAGCGGGGGGGAAGAGCAGTACTTC. This sequence encodes CASSGGEEQYF.

The chain has TRBV18 and TRBJ1-2; the match to TRBD1 covers 7 bases. The CDR3 covers 16 residues. Looked up from germline, CDR1 is KGHSH and CDR2 is LQKENI. V dropped 2 bases and J dropped 1; count of bases not matched to a gene: 7. The CDR3 DNA reads TGTGCCAGCTCACCATCGGCAGGGGGAGATAACTATGGCTACACCTTC. Residues: CASSPSAGGDNYGYTF. Variable domain in full (rest from reference TRBV18 and TRBJ1-2): NAGVMQNPRHLVRRRGQEARLRCSPMKGHSHVYWYRQLPEEGLKFMVYLQKENIIDESGMPKERFSAEFPKEGPSILRIQQVVRGDSAAYFCASSPSAGGDNYGYTFGSGTRLTVV.